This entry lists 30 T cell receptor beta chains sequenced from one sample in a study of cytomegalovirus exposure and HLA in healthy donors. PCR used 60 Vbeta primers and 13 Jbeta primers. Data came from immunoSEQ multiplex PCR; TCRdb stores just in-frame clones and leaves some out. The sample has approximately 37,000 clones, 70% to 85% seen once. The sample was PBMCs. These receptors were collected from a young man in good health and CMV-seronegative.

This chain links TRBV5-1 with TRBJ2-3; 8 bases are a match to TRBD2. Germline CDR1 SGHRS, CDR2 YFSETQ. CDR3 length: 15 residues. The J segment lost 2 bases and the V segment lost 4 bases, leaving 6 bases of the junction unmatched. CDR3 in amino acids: CASSPAGDYTDTQYF. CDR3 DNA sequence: TGCGCCAGCAGCCCAGCGGGAGATTACACAGATACGCAGTATTTT.

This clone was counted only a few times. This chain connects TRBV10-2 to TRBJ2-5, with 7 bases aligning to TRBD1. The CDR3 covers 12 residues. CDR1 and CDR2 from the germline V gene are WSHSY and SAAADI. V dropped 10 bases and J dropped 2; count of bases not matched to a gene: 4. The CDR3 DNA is TGCGCCACCGGACAGGTTCAAGAGACCCAGTACTTC. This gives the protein CATGQVQETQYF.

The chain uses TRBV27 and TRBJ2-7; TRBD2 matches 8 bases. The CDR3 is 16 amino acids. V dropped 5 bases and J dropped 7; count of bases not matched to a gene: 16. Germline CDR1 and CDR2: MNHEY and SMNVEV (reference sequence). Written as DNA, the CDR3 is TGTGCCAGCAGTCAATTACTAGGACTAGCTGTGAGGGAGCAGTACTTC. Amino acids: CASSQLLGLAVREQYF.

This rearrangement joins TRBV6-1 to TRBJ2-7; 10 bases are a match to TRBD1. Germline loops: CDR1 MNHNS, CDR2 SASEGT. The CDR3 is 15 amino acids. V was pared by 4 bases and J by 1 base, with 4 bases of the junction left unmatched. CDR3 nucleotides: TGTGCCAGCAGTGTTGGGACAGGGGAATCCTACGAGCAGTACTTC. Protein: CASSVGTGESYEQYF.

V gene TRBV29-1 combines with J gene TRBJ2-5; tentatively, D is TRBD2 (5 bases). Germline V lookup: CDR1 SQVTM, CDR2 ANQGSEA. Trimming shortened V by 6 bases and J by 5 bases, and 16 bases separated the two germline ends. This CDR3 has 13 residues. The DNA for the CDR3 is TGCAGCGTCCTAGAGGCCAGGAGGGAGACCCAGTACTTC. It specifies CSVLEARRETQYF.

The CDR3 sequence: CASSINTRTSGYEQYF. CDR3 bases: TGTGCCAGCAGCATCAATACTAGGACTAGCGGATACGAGCAGTACTTC. The chain employs TRBV7-8 and TRBJ2-7, with TRBD2 matching 10 bases. Germline values: CDR1 SGHVS, CDR2 FQNEAQ. This CDR3 comprises 16 residues. Trimming took 5 bases from V and 4 from J; bases not matched to a gene: 11.

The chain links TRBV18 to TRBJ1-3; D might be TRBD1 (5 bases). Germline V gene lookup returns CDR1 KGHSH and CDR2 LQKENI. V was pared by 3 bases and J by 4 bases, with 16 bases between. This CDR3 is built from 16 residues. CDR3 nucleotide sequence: TGTGCCAGCTCACCGACAGCGGGGCATGACGGAAACACCATATATTTT. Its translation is CASSPTAGHDGNTIYF.

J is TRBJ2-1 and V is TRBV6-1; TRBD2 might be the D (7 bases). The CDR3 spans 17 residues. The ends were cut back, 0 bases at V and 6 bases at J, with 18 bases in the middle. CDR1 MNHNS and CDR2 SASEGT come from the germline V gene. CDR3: CASSEAGGARDFNEQFF. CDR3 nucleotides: TGTGCCAGCAGTGAAGCAGGGGGGGCGCGAGATTTCAATGAGCAGTTCTTC.

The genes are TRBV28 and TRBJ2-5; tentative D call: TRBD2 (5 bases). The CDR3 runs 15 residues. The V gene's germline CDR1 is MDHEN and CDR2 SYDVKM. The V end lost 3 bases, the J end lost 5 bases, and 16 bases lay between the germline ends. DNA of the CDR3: TGTGCCAGCAGTTTCCCCGGGGTTCGGGCGGAGACCCAGTACTTC. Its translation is CASSFPGVRAETQYF.

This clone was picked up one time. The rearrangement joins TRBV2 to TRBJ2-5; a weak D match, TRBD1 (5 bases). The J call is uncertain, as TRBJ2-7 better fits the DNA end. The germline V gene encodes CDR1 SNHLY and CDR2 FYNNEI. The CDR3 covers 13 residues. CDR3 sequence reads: CASSDAGKYEQYF. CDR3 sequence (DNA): TGTGCCAGCAGTGACGCAGGGAAGTACGAGCAGTACTTC.

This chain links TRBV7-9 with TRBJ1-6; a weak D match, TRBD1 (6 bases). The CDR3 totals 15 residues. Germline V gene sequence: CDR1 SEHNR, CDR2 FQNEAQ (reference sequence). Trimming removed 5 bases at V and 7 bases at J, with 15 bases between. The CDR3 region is CASSQLDRGNSPLHF. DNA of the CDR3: TGTGCCAGCAGCCAATTGGACAGAGGGAATTCACCCCTCCACTTT.

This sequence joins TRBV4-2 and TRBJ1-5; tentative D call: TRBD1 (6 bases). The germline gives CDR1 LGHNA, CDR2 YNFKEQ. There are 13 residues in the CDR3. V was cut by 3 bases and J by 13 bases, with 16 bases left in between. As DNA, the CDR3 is TGTGCCAGCAGCCAGTGGGAACAGGGCTCGCAGCATTTT. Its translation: CASSQWEQGSQHF.

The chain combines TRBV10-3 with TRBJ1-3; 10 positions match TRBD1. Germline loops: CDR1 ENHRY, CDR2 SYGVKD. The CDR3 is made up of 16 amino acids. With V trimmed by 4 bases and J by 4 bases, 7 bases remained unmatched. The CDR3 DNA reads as TGTGCCATCAGTGCTTTGGGACAGGGGTCCGGAAACACCATATATTTT. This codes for CAISALGQGSGNTIYF.

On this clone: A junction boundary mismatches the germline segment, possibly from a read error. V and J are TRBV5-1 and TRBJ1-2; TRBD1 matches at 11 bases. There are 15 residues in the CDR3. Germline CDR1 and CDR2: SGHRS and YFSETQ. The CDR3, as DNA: TGCGCCAGCAGCTCACAATGGACAGGGGGCTATGGCTACCCCTTC. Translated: CASSSQWTGGYGYPF. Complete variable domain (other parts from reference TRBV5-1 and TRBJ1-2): KAGVTQTPRYLIKTRGQQVTLSCSPISGHRSVSWYQQTPGQGLQFLFEYFSETQRNKGNFPGRFSGRQFSNSRSEMNVSTLELGDSALYLCASSSQWTGGYGYPFGSGTRLTVV.

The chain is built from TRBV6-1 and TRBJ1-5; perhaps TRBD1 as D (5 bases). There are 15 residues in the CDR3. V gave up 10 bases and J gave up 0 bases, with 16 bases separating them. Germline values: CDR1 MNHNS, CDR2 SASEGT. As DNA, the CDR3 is TGTGCCACCTCGGGAGACAGCTATAGCAATCAGCCCCAGCATTTT. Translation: CATSGDSYSNQPQHF.

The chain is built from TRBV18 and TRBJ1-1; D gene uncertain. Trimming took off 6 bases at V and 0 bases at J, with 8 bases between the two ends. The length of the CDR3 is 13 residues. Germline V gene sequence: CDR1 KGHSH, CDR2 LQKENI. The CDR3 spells CASSSGLNTEAFF. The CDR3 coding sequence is TGTGCCAGCTCGTCGGGGTTGAACACTGAAGCTTTCTTT.

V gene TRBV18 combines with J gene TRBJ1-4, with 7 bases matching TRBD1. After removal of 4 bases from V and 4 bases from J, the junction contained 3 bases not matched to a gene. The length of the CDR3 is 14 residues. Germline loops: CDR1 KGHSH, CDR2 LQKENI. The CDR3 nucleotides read TGTGCCAGCTCACAGGGGACAGATAATGAAAAACTGTTTTTT. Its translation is CASSQGTDNEKLFF.

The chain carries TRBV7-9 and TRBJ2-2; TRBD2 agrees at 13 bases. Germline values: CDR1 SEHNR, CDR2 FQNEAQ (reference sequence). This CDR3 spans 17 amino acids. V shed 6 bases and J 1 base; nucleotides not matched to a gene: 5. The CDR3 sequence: CASRQGLAGENTGELFF. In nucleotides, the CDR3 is TGTGCCAGCAGGCAAGGACTAGCGGGGGAGAACACCGGGGAGCTGTTTTTT.

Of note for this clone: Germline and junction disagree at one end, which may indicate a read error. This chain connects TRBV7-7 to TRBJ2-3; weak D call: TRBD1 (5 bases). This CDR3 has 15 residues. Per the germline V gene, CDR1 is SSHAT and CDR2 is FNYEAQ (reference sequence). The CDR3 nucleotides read TGTGCTAGCAGCCAAGGACATGCTCGGACAGATACGCAGTATTTT. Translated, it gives CASSQGHARTDTQYF.

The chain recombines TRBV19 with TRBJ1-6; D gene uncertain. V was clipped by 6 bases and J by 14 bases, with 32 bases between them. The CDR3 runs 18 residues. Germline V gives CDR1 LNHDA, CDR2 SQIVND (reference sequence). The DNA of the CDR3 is TGTGCCAGTAGCCCTATAGGTGAATGGACGGGAATACCTTTGGCCCTCCACTTT. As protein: CASSPIGEWTGIPLALHF.

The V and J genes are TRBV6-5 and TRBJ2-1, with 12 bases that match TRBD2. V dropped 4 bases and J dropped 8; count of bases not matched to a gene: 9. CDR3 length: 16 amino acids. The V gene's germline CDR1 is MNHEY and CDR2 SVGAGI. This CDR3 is CASSSLTSGRYHEQFF. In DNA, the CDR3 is TGTGCCAGCAGTTCCCTGACTAGCGGGAGATATCATGAGCAGTTCTTC.

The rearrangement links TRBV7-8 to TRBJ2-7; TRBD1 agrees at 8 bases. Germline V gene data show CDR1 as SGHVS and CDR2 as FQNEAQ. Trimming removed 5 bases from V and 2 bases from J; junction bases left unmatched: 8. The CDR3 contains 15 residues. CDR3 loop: CASSLFRGQAYEQYF. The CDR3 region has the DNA TGTGCCAGCAGCCTGTTCAGGGGGCAAGCCTACGAGCAGTACTTC.

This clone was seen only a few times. CDR3 residues: CASSELSNEQFF. As DNA, the CDR3 is TGTGCCAGCAGCGAGCTTTCGAATGAGCAGTTCTTC. The J gene is TRBJ2-1, the V gene TRBV5-4; D unclear. Germline CDR1 reads SGHNT; CDR2 reads YYREEE (reference sequence). The CDR3 extends over 12 amino acids. The germline V and J ends were trimmed by 4 bases and 7 bases, with 9 bases remaining between them.

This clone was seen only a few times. The CDR3 nucleotides are TGTGCCACCACCGTGGACCGGGACAGGGGGCTTGGCTACACCTTC. It encodes CATTVDRDRGLGYTF. The V gene is TRBV6-5, the J gene TRBJ1-2; TRBD1 matches 12 bases. The CDR3 runs 15 residues. CDR1 is MNHEY and CDR2 is SVGAGI in the germline V gene. With V trimmed by 10 bases and J by 7 bases, 13 bases remained unmatched.

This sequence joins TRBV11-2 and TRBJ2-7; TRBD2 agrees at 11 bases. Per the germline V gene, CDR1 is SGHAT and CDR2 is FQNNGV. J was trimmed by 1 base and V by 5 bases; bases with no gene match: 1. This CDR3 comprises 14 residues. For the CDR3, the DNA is TGTGCCAGCAGCCGGACTAGCGGGTCCTACGAGCAGTACTTC. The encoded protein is CASSRTSGSYEQYF.

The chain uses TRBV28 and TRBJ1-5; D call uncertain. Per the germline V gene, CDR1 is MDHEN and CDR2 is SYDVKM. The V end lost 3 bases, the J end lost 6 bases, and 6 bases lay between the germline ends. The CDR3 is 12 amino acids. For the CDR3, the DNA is TGTGCCAGCAGTTTCACTAGTCAGCCCCAGCATTTT. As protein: CASSFTSQPQHF.

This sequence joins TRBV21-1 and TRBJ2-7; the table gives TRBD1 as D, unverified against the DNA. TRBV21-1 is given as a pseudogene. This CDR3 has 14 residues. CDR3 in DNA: TGTGCCAGCAGCAAAGGGCAGGGTGAATACGAGCAGTACTTC. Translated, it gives CASSKGQGEYEQYF.

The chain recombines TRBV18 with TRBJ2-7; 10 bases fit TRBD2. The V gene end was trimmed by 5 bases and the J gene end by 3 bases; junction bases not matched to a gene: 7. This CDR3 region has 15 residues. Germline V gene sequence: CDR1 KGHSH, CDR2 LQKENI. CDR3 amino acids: CASSVSGGKNYEQYF. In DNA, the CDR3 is TGTGCCAGCTCAGTTAGCGGGGGGAAGAACTACGAGCAGTACTTC.

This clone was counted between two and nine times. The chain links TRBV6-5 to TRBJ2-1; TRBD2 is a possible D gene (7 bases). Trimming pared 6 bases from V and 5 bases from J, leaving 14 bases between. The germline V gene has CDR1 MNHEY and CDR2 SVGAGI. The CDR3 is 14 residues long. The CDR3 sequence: CASSPRGLDNEQFF. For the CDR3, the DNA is TGTGCCAGCAGCCCGCGGGGGCTAGACAATGAGCAGTTCTTC.

This chain's CDR3 is CASSTGQGVYEQYF. The CDR3 DNA sequence: TGTGCCAGCAGCACTGGACAGGGCGTCTACGAGCAGTACTTC. The J gene is TRBJ2-7, the V gene TRBV5-4; TRBD1 agrees at 8 bases. V shed 4 bases, J shed 3 bases, and the junction held 6 bases outside the gene matches. The CDR3 has 14 amino acids. Germline CDR1 SGHNT, CDR2 YYREEE (reference sequence).